This paragraph reports one T cell receptor beta chain. One end of the junction is discordant with germline, which a read error may explain. Sequencing libraries for TCR beta were prepared with iRepertoire HTBI primers and Arm-PCR of CDR3 regions. In the original workflow: Identified across the samples were some 67 TRBV segments and 13 to 15 TRBJ segments. Each CDR3 protein gets one entry after TCRdb re-called the multiplex PCR reads with MiXCR. Clone size and V and J calls follow TCRdb, not the original study. The table includes about 660,000 distinct CDR3 sequences, 25% to 35% detected once. The length of the CDR3 is 15 residues. From germline, CDR1 is SGHTA and CDR2 FQGTGA. This specimen comes from a study of regulatory T cells in long-lasting Graves disease. Described time point: persistent/refractory GD, antithyroid drugs over 5 years with positive TRAb. PBMCs were the source of the RNA used for TCR sequencing.

The TCR comes from a female donor with Graves disease. The starting material was peripheral blood mononuclear cells (PBMCs), obtained when the disease was refractory, from a patient treated with antithyroid drugs. V gene TRBV7-3 combines with J gene TRBJ1-2, with unresolved D. Here the CDR3 reads CASSLRAVTPYGYAF. CDR3 bases: TGTGCCAGCAGCTTAAGGGCAGTGACTCCCTATGGCTACGCCTTC.